A single sample gave rise to the 10 T cell receptor beta chains below, sequenced in a study of T cell responses to AZD1222 COVID-19 vaccine. Clones were read by immunoSEQ multiplex PCR, and TCRdb kept only the in-frame ones, dropping some. The sample includes about 150,000 clones, around 92% of them seen just once. The sample was peripheral blood, taken 28 days after the second AZD1222 dose. All receptors derive from an adult who received the AZD1222 COVID-19 vaccine.

The chain employs TRBV7-8 and TRBJ1-1, with D hard to call. Germline CDR1 reads SGHVS; CDR2 reads FQNEAQ. V gave up 5 bases and J gave up 3 bases, with 10 bases separating them. The CDR3 is made up of 13 amino acids. The CDR3 DNA reads TGTGCCAGCAGCCCGGTAAAGGACACTGAAGCTTTCTTT. As protein: CASSPVKDTEAFF. Full variable domain (remainder filled in from reference TRBV7-8 and TRBJ1-1): GAGVSQSPRYKVAKRGQDVALRCDPISGHVSLFWYQQALGQGPEFLTYFQNEAQLDKSGLPSDRFFAERPEGSVSTLKIQRTQQEDSAVYLCASSPVKDTEAFFGQGTRLTVV.

This chain uses TRBV29-1 with TRBJ2-6; TRBD1 is a possible D gene (6 bases). This CDR3 contains 15 residues. Germline V gives CDR1 SQVTM, CDR2 ANQGSEA. Trimming shortened V by 4 bases and J by 2 bases, and 12 bases separated the two germline ends. CDR3 in amino acids: CSVGTGLAGANVLTF. The CDR3 DNA follows: TGCAGCGTTGGAACAGGGCTGGCTGGGGCCAACGTCCTGACTTTC.

This chain connects TRBV6-6 to TRBJ1-2; no clear D. The V end was cut by 2 bases, the J end by 2 bases, with 9 bases between. The CDR3 length is 14 residues. CDR1 MNHNY and CDR2 SVGAGI come from the germline V gene (reference sequence). CDR3 loop: CASSYEEPNYGYTF. The CDR3 DNA follows: TGTGCCAGCAGTTACGAGGAGCCCAACTATGGCTACACCTTC.

This clone appeared a single time. This chain uses TRBV19 with TRBJ2-1, with 7 bases identical to TRBD2. Germline V gene lookup returns CDR1 LNHDA and CDR2 SQIVND (reference sequence). This CDR3 is built from 17 residues. The junction had 13 bases not matched to a gene; V was cut back by 3 bases and J by 5 bases. The CDR3 sequence: CASSIPFLGGPHNEQFF. DNA for the CDR3: TGTGCCAGTAGTATTCCTTTCTTGGGAGGGCCCCACAATGAGCAGTTCTTC.

The J gene is TRBJ1-1, the V gene TRBV20-1; TRBD1 matches at 7 bases. The CDR3 consists of 15 residues. Germline values: CDR1 DFQATT, CDR2 SNEGSKA (reference sequence). The ends lost 3 bases at V and 4 bases at J; junction bases unmatched: 11. The CDR3, as DNA: TGCAGTGCTAGTTCCCCAGGGGGGCTTGGCACTGAAGCTTTCTTT. It yields the protein CSASSPGGLGTEAFF.

The chain joins TRBV5-4 to TRBJ2-7; 8 bases fit TRBD2. CDR3 length: 16 amino acids. Germline V gene data show CDR1 as SGHNT and CDR2 as YYREEE (reference sequence). V gave up 0 bases and J gave up 2 bases; unmatched junction bases: 7. DNA of the CDR3: TGTGCCAGCAGCTTGGCGGGAGGGACTGCCGCCTACGAGCAGTACTTC. This sequence encodes CASSLAGGTAAYEQYF.

Only one count was recorded for this clone. The rearrangement links TRBV30 to TRBJ2-7, with D possibly matching TRBD1 (5 bases). From germline, CDR1 is GTSNPN and CDR2 SVGIG (reference sequence). The V end was cut by 5 bases, the J end by 6 bases, with 20 bases between. The CDR3 length is 14 residues. CDR3 in amino acids: CAWARRGQAREQYF. In nucleotides, the CDR3 is TGTGCCTGGGCCAGAAGGGGTCAAGCTCGCGAGCAGTACTTC.

The J gene is TRBJ1-3, the V gene TRBV5-4; tentative D call: TRBD1 (5 bases). The V gene's germline CDR1 is SGHNT and CDR2 YYREEE (reference sequence). Trimming took off 2 bases at V and 0 bases at J, with 12 bases between the two ends. This CDR3 comprises 16 residues. The CDR3: CASSFGGTNSGNTIYF. The CDR3 nucleotides are TGTGCCAGCAGCTTTGGGGGGACGAACTCTGGAAACACCATATATTTT.

The chain is built from TRBV12-3 or TRBV12-4 and TRBJ2-1; D perhaps matches TRBD1 (5 bases). The CDR3 is 13 amino acids. V lost 5 bases to trimming and J lost 5 bases, with 10 bases between them. CDR3 nucleotides: TGTGCCAGCAGTCAGGACACGAACAATGAGCAGTTCTTC. Its protein product is CASSQDTNNEQFF.

This chain uses TRBV6-5 with TRBJ2-1, with D possibly being TRBD1 or TRBD2 (5 bases each). Germline assignment: CDR1 MNHEY and CDR2 SVGAGI. CDR3 length: 15 amino acids. Trimming took off 6 bases at V and 1 base at J, with 13 bases between the two ends. Here the CDR3 DNA reads TGTGCCAGCAGCCGATACGGGGCTTCCTACAATGAGCAGTTCTTC. Translation gives CASSRYGASYNEQFF.